The 25 T cell receptor beta chains listed next were all sequenced from one sample in a study of identifying expanded T cells in peripheral blood. Generated by immunoSEQ multiplex PCR, the TCRdb table keeps only in-frame clones and is missing some. The data show some 80,000 clones, roughly 90% seen once. The sequencing input was blood. Receptor source: a person between 18 and 75 years old in good health.

The gene calls are TRBV7-2 and TRBJ1-5; TRBD1 agrees at 12 bases. Germline loops: CDR1 SGHTA, CDR2 FQGNSA. Losses at the gene ends were 5 bases for V and 10 bases for J; bases not matched to a gene: 6. There are 14 residues in the CDR3. In DNA form, the CDR3 reads TGTGCCAGCAGCGTGGGACAGGGGGCATTCCCCCAGCATTTT. Amino acids: CASSVGQGAFPQHF.

J is TRBJ2-2 and V is TRBV5-6; TRBD2 agrees at 10 bases. The J segment lost 7 bases and the V segment lost 5 bases, leaving 5 bases of the junction unmatched. CDR1 and CDR2 (germline): SGHDT, YYEEEE. The CDR3 length is 14 residues. In DNA form, the CDR3 reads TGTGCCAGCAGTTGGATAGCGGGAGGCGGGGAGCTGTTTTTT. As protein: CASSWIAGGGELFF.

The genes are TRBV11-1 and TRBJ2-2; TRBD1 matches at 9 bases. The V gene end was trimmed by 0 bases and the J gene end by 1 base; junction bases not matched to a gene: 6. In germline, CDR1 is SGHAT, CDR2 FQDESV (reference sequence). CDR3 length: 18 residues. CDR3 loop: CASSLAPPGQGNTGELFF. The CDR3 DNA sequence: TGTGCCAGCAGCTTAGCTCCCCCGGGACAGGGGAACACCGGGGAGCTGTTTTTT. The complete variable domain, with remaining parts taken from reference TRBV11-1 and TRBJ2-2, reads EAEVAQSPRYKITEKSQAVAFWCDPISGHATLYWYRQILGQGPELLVQFQDESVVDDSQLPKDRFSAERLKGVDSTLKIQPAELGDSAMYLCASSLAPPGQGNTGELFFGEGSRLTVL.

The chain couples TRBV7-3 to TRBJ2-1, with 8 bases aligning to TRBD2. V was clipped by 5 bases and J by 7 bases; unmatched bases: 13. The CDR3 contains 16 residues. Germline-derived CDR1 and CDR2 are SGHTA and FQGTGA. This CDR3 is CASSRLGLGVGNEQFF. As DNA, the CDR3 is TGTGCCAGCAGCCGACTGGGACTAGGGGTCGGAAATGAGCAGTTCTTC.

CDR3 in amino acids: CASSPEGDKEALLNSPLHF. In nucleotides, the CDR3 is TGTGCCAGCAGCCCAGAGGGGGACAAAGAAGCTCTCCTCAATTCACCCCTCCACTTT. The rearrangement uses TRBV11-2 and TRBJ1-6; tentatively, D is TRBD1 (6 bases). V gave up 5 bases and J gave up 7 bases, with 27 bases separating them. Germline V gene lookup returns CDR1 SGHAT and CDR2 FQNNGV. The CDR3 has 19 residues.

The chain couples TRBV5-6 to TRBJ2-7; 13 positions agree with TRBD2. Germline V CDR1 and CDR2: SGHDT, YYEEEE. The CDR3 has 16 residues. J gave up 5 bases and V 6 bases, and 11 bases lay outside the gene matches. The CDR3 loop reads CASNTWTSGRGNEQYF. DNA for the CDR3: TGTGCCAGCAACACCTGGACTAGCGGGAGAGGGAACGAGCAGTACTTC.

This clone was counted once. The chain carries TRBV30 and TRBJ2-3, with D unclear. CDR1 is GTSNPN, CDR2 SVGIG, per germline (reference sequence). V lost 0 bases, J lost 0 bases, and 4 bases lay in between. The CDR3 spans 13 residues. The CDR3: CAWSVFSTDTQYF. CDR3 coding DNA: TGTGCCTGGAGTGTCTTTAGCACAGATACGCAGTATTTT.

The chain joins TRBV19 to TRBJ1-2; no clear D gene. Germline-derived CDR1 and CDR2 are LNHDA and SQIVND (reference sequence). V was pared by 6 bases and J by 2 bases, with 13 bases between. The CDR3 spans 14 residues. The CDR3 loop reads CASRDLPENYGYTF. CDR3 nucleotide sequence: TGTGCCAGTAGGGACCTCCCAGAGAACTATGGCTACACCTTC.

V and J are TRBV19 and TRBJ1-2; D remains unclear. From germline, CDR1 is LNHDA and CDR2 SQIVND (reference sequence). V shed 6 bases and J shed 4 bases, with 18 bases lying between them. The CDR3 has 15 residues. This CDR3 reads CASSTLALLSYGYTF. CDR3 sequence (DNA): TGTGCCAGTAGCACCCTCGCATTACTTTCCTATGGCTACACCTTC.

This clone showed up just once. The chain uses TRBV6-5 and TRBJ2-1; 7 bases are a match to TRBD2. The ends lost 5 bases at V and 12 bases at J; junction bases unmatched: 10. The germline V gene encodes CDR1 MNHEY and CDR2 SVGAGI. The CDR3 totals 13 residues. CDR3 amino acids: CASSPGEGGGQFF. CDR3 nucleotide sequence: TGTGCCAGCAGTCCTGGGGAGGGCGGGGGGCAGTTCTTC.

V and J are TRBV29-1 and TRBJ2-7; 12 nucleotides align to TRBD2. The germline V gene has CDR1 SQVTM and CDR2 ANQGSEA. The trim removed 5 bases at V and 3 bases at J, leaving 8 bases unmatched. This CDR3 has 15 amino acids. In nucleotides, the CDR3 is TGCAGCGTTAGGACTAGCGGGAAGGTATACTACGAGCAGTACTTC. Translated: CSVRTSGKVYYEQYF.

The gene calls are TRBV6-4 and TRBJ1-6; D unresolved. Trimming cost V 6 bases and J 5 bases, with 8 bases left between them. Per germline, CDR1 MRHNA and CDR2 SNTAGT. The CDR3 loop spans 13 amino acids. The CDR3, as DNA: TGTGCCAGCAGCAGGACTAATAATTCACCCCTCCACTTT. Its translation is CASSRTNNSPLHF.

This clone showed up just a few times. V gene TRBV5-1 combines with J gene TRBJ1-2, with 7 positions matching TRBD1. The germline V gene has CDR1 SGHRS and CDR2 YFSETQ. Trimming removed 0 bases from V and 5 bases from J; junction bases left unmatched: 7. The length of the CDR3 is 15 residues. As DNA, the CDR3 is TGCGCCAGCAGCTTGGAGGGCGGGACAGCATATGGCTACACCTTC. It specifies CASSLEGGTAYGYTF.

The sample holds a few counts of this clone. The chain joins TRBV6-4 to TRBJ1-5, with D tentatively TRBD1 (6 bases). The germline V gene has CDR1 MRHNA and CDR2 SNTAGT. Between the trimmed V and J ends, which lost 7 bases and 0 bases, there was a span of 22 bases. The CDR3 has 18 amino acids. The CDR3 region is CASIPGQRIAYSNQPQHF. The CDR3 DNA follows: TGTGCCAGCATTCCAGGACAGCGGATCGCCTATAGCAATCAGCCCCAGCATTTT.

The chain employs TRBV5-1 and TRBJ2-7; 11 bases line up with TRBD2. The CDR3 has 17 amino acids. V dropped 7 bases and J dropped 2; count of bases not matched to a gene: 14. CDR1 is SGHRS, CDR2 YFSETQ, per germline. CDR3 sequence reads: CASHRGALAGGAYEQYF. The DNA of the CDR3 is TGCGCCAGCCACCGCGGCGCTCTAGCGGGGGGAGCCTACGAGCAGTACTTC.

The chain joins TRBV19 to TRBJ1-5; 8 nucleotides line up with TRBD1. This CDR3 is 17 amino acids long. Germline V gives CDR1 LNHDA, CDR2 SQIVND (reference sequence). V lost 6 bases to trimming and J lost 0 bases; unmatched junction nucleotides: 10. CDR3 DNA: TGTGCCAGTAGACCCGGGACAGGCAGGTATAGCAATCAGCCCCAGCATTTT. Translation gives CASRPGTGRYSNQPQHF.

The chain couples TRBV13 to TRBJ1-2; D unresolved. This CDR3 contains 16 residues. In germline, CDR1 is PRHDT, CDR2 FYEKMQ (reference sequence). V was clipped by 0 bases and J by 4 bases, with 15 bases between them. Here the CDR3 reads CASSLGRATMIYGYTF. The CDR3 nucleotides are TGTGCCAGCAGCTTAGGCCGAGCGACAATGATCTATGGCTACACCTTC.

J is TRBJ2-5 and V is TRBV18; 7 bases match TRBD2. Unmatched junction bases numbered 9, after V lost 6 bases and J lost 2 bases. The germline V gene has CDR1 KGHSH and CDR2 LQKENI. CDR3 length: 15 residues. The CDR3 nucleotides read TGTGCCAGCTCCCTCCCGGGGGGAATACAAGAGACCCAGTACTTC. Encoded protein: CASSLPGGIQETQYF. The entire variable domain, with the rest obtained from reference TRBV18 and TRBJ2-5, is as follows: NAGVMQNPRHLVRRRGQEARLRCSPMKGHSHVYWYRQLPEEGLKFMVYLQKENIIDESGMPKERFSAEFPKEGPSILRIQQVVRGDSAAYFCASSLPGGIQETQYFGPGTRLLVL.

This clone was recorded a few times. V is TRBV7-6 and J is TRBJ2-3; 12 nucleotides align to TRBD2. The CDR3 consists of 16 residues. Germline V gene data show CDR1 as SGHVS and CDR2 as FNYEAQ. The trim removed 4 bases at V and 2 bases at J, leaving 4 bases unmatched. DNA of the CDR3: TGTGCCAGCAGCTCGACTAGCGGGGGCCTCACAGATACGCAGTATTTT. Its protein is CASSSTSGGLTDTQYF.

The chain uses TRBV6-5 and TRBJ2-2; possible D gene TRBD2, 5 bases. The germline gives CDR1 MNHEY, CDR2 SVGAGI. The CDR3 is made up of 16 amino acids. V lost 1 base and J lost 2, with 11 bases in between. CDR3 loop: CASSYYGILNTGELFF. The CDR3 DNA reads TGTGCCAGCAGTTACTACGGGATCCTAAACACCGGGGAGCTGTTTTTT.

The chain carries TRBV11-2 and TRBJ1-4; D might be TRBD1 (5 bases). Between the trimmed V and J ends, which lost 3 bases and 10 bases, there was a span of 12 bases. This CDR3 contains 13 residues. Germline V CDR1 and CDR2: SGHAT, FQNNGV. The CDR3 sequence is CASSFTGGGKLFF. The CDR3 DNA follows: TGTGCCAGCAGCTTCACGGGGGGAGGAAAACTGTTTTTT.

The chain joins TRBV10-1 to TRBJ1-4; TRBD1 matches 7 bases. The CDR3 sequence is 18 residues long. Trimming removed 7 bases from V and 3 bases from J; junction bases left unmatched: 17. CDR1 is WNHNN and CDR2 is SYGVQD in the germline V gene (reference sequence). CDR3 coding DNA: TGCGCCAGCATGATTTTCGATTGGGACAGACGACCTAATGAAAAACTGTTTTTT. Translating it yields CASMIFDWDRRPNEKLFF.

The CDR3 region has the DNA TGTGCCAGCAGCGGTTCTGCGAAACCGTCCTACGAGCAGTACTTC. This sequence encodes CASSGSAKPSYEQYF. The chain carries TRBV28 and TRBJ2-7; D gene ambiguous. The V end was cut by 6 bases, the J end by 1 base, with 16 bases between. The CDR3 extends over 15 amino acids. Looked up from germline, CDR1 is MDHEN and CDR2 is SYDVKM.

The rearrangement links TRBV6-1 to TRBJ1-2; TRBD1 agrees at 7 bases. The germline CDR1 and CDR2 sequences are MNHNS and SASEGT. The trim removed 4 bases at V and 4 bases at J, leaving 3 bases unmatched. The CDR3 extends over 13 amino acids. In DNA form, the CDR3 reads TGTGCCAGCAGTGGGACAGGTCTCTATGGCTACACCTTC. As protein: CASSGTGLYGYTF.

V gene TRBV7-3 combines with J gene TRBJ2-1; tentatively, D is TRBD1 (5 bases). In germline, CDR1 is SGHTA, CDR2 FQGTGA. Trimming cost V 4 bases and J 10 bases, with 14 bases left between them. This CDR3 is 13 amino acids long. The CDR3 DNA reads as TGTGCCAGCAGCTCCCGTGGGGCAGACGAGCAGTTCTTC. Protein sequence: CASSSRGADEQFF.